What follows are 26 T cell receptor beta chains derived from one specimen sequenced in a study of CD8+ T cells in alopecia areata. RNA was isolated and reverse transcribed to cDNA, the sequencing template. Assay used: immunoSEQ multiplex PCR; TCRdb lists only in-frame clones, some missing. The data list 15,000 to 20,000 clones, none observed once; around 33% falls to the top ten. Cells from pooled cutaneous lymph nodes were sorted by CD4, CD8alpha, NKG2D, NKG2ACE and other markers. Sequences were obtained from CD8+ T cells sorted from a lymph node. The receptors here all came from a C3H/HeJ mouse with alopecia areata. This line is of MHC haplotype H2-k.

In this sample, this clone turned up many times. Genes here carry mouse names. Coverage ceases 4 residues before the CDR3 finishes, and the germline J gene fills in the end. V usage is TRBV13-3 and J usage is TRBJ1-4; D remains unclear. Trimming stripped 2 bases from V and 3 bases from J, with 5 bases between. This CDR3 is built from 13 residues. Germline V gene lookup returns CDR1 NNHDY and CDR2 SYVADS. This chain's CDR3 is CASSDPANERLFF. The DNA read from the CDR3 is TGTGCCAGCAGTGACCCAGCCAACGAA.

This clone has ten or more counts. Gene names and germline refer to mouse. Read data end 4 residues before the CDR3 end; the end is taken from the germline J gene. The chain is built from TRBV13-3 and TRBJ2-1; 10 nucleotides match TRBD2. The CDR3 contains 14 residues. The germline V gene has CDR1 NNHDY and CDR2 SYVADS. J lost 6 bases, V lost 4 bases, and 4 bases had no gene match. Here the CDR3 reads CASSPWGGFAEQFF. Incomplete CDR3 DNA: TGTGCCAGCAGTCCCTGGGGGGGCTTTGCT.

Turning to this clone: TCRdb and the translated DNA give different amino acids at residue 11; the protein presented here is the one translated from the DNA. Gene names and germline refer to mouse. The read gets to within 3 residues of the CDR3 end, and the germline J gene fills in the rest. This chain links TRBV1 with TRBJ1-6, with 8 bases aligning to TRBD1. TRBJ1-6 is treated as an ORF (open reading frame) with a function not yet certain. The germline CDR1 and CDR2 sequences are NSQYPW and LRSPGD (reference sequence). This CDR3 region has 14 residues. V was pared by 1 base and J by 7 bases, with 0 bases of the junction left unmatched. CDR3 protein: CTCSAGQGNSPLYF. The DNA read from the CDR3 is TGCACCTGCAGTGCAGGACAGGGGAATTCGCCC.

This clone was detected ten times or more. Gene names and germline match the mouse. The read terminates 4 residues ahead of where the CDR3 ends, so the germline J gene completes it. The chain is built from TRBV13-3 and TRBJ1-4; D not resolved. This CDR3 comprises 13 residues. Germline CDR1 NNHDY, CDR2 SYVADS. Trimming left V 4 bases short and J 5 bases short, with 9 bases between. Incomplete CDR3 DNA: TGTGCCAGCAGTCGGACTCCAAACGAA. Its translation is CASSRTPNE. The CDR3 as a whole reads CASSRTPNERLFF.

On this clone itself: All gene names here are mouse names. The read finishes 4 residues shy of the CDR3 end, and the germline J gene is used to complete it. This rearrangement joins TRBV19 to TRBJ1-1; 7 nucleotides line up with TRBD1. With V trimmed by 1 base and J by 4 bases, 4 bases remained unmatched. Germline V lookup: CDR1 FNHDT, CDR2 SITEND (reference sequence). This CDR3 is built from 14 residues. Here the CDR3 reads CASSIRQGTTEVFF. The sequenced CDR3 bases are TGTGCCAGCAGTATAAGACAGGGAACCACA.

This clone occurred many times. Mouse germline and gene names are used. The read stops 4 residues short of the end of the CDR3; the missing end is completed from the germline J gene. The chain uses TRBV31 and TRBJ2-1; TRBD2 agrees at 12 bases. The germline CDR1 and CDR2 sequences are GKSSPN and SITVG. The length of the CDR3 is 15 residues. The trim removed 2 bases at V and 4 bases at J, leaving 3 bases unmatched. Here the CDR3 reads CAWSWDWGEYAEQFF. CDR3 bases read: TGTGCCTGGAGTTGGGACTGGGGGGAATATGCT.

This clone turned up a few times. Gene names are mouse gene names. Read data end 4 residues before the CDR3 end; the end is taken from the germline J gene. The chain uses TRBV13-1 and TRBJ2-7; D is perhaps TRBD2 (5 bases). The CDR3 is made up of 13 amino acids. Looked up from germline, CDR1 is NSHNY and CDR2 is SYGAGN. The V end lost 5 bases, the J end lost 3 bases, and 12 bases lay between the germline ends. The CDR3 bases that were read are TGTGCCAGCAGCGAAGGACTTTTCTAT. Protein: CASSEGLFY. The entire CDR3 protein reads CASSEGLFYEQYF.

This clone has a handful of counts. Germline and genes here are mouse. With the read ending 4 residues before the CDR3 end, the germline J gene is used to fill in that end. The same CDR3 also results from other DNA sequences found in this sample. The rearrangement uses TRBV13-1 and TRBJ2-4; perhaps TRBD1 as D (5 bases). CDR3 length: 14 amino acids. With 3 bases removed from V and 0 bases from J, the gap between germline ends came to 8 bases. Germline V gives CDR1 NSHNY, CDR2 SYGAGN. This CDR3 reads CASSGQGSQNTLYF. CDR3 DNA, as far as it was read: TGTGCCAGCAGTGGTCAGGGAAGTCAAAAC.

Of note for this clone: The germline and genes are mouse ones. The CDR3 end falls 4 residues outside the read, so it is completed with the germline J gene. The V call is TRBV13-2, the J call TRBJ2-2; TRBD1 might be the D (5 bases). The V gene's germline CDR1 is NNHNN and CDR2 SYGAGS (reference sequence). This CDR3 spans 16 amino acids. The V end lost 1 base, the J end lost 3 bases, and 13 bases lay between the germline ends. Incomplete CDR3 DNA: TGTGCCAGCGGTGATCTAATGGAAGGGGACACCGGG. Translation gives CASGDLMEGDTG. The full CDR3 is CASGDLMEGDTGQLYF.

Details on this clone: Mouse gene names apply. The CDR3 end is not reached by the read, which stops 4 residues before it; the germline J gene fills it in. The chain is built from TRBV14 and TRBJ2-5; 7 bases agree with TRBD1. The CDR3 contains 13 residues. Germline assignment: CDR1 SGHDT and CDR2 FRDEAV. CDR3: CASSFDREDTQYF. The part of the CDR3 DNA that was read is TGTGCCAGCAGTTTCGACAGGGAAGAC.

This clone showed up just a few times. Genes here carry mouse names. Coverage ceases 4 residues before the CDR3 finishes, and the germline J gene fills in the end. The V and J genes are TRBV19 and TRBJ2-2; tentative D call: TRBD2 (6 bases). Deletions cut 4 bases from V and 3 bases from J, with 10 bases between. The germline gives CDR1 FNHDT, CDR2 SITEND (reference sequence). This CDR3 comprises 14 residues. The part of the CDR3 DNA that was read is TGTGCCAGCAGTTCGGGGGGAGACACCGGG. It encodes CASSSGGDTG. Given in full, the CDR3 is CASSSGGDTGQLYF.

On this clone itself: Here the gene names and germline are mouse. The read is 4 residues too short to cover the CDR3 end, so that end is filled in from the germline J gene. The chain joins TRBV19 to TRBJ2-7, with a possible D match to TRBD2 (6 bases). There are 11 residues in the CDR3. CDR1 is FNHDT and CDR2 is SITEND in the germline V gene (reference sequence). The sequenced CDR3 bases are TGTGCCAGCGGAGGGACTTAT. It specifies CASGGTY. The full CDR3 reads CASGGTYEQYF.

Comments on this clone: Each gene name is a mouse one. The CDR3 goes on 4 residues after the read ends, and that part is filled in from the germline J gene. This sequence joins TRBV19 and TRBJ2-2; 9 nucleotides align to TRBD1. V shed 5 bases and J 3 bases; nucleotides not matched to a gene: 5. The CDR3 has 15 amino acids. Germline V gives CDR1 FNHDT, CDR2 SITEND (reference sequence). CDR3 protein: CASRTGDRDTGQLYF. The sequenced CDR3 bases are TGTGCCAGCAGAACAGGGGACAGGGACACCGGG.

In this sample, this clone turned up a few times. The genes and germline here are from mouse. Sequencing ends 4 residues short of the CDR3 end; the germline J gene provides the rest. The genes are TRBV13-2 and TRBJ2-7; 10 bases are shared with TRBD2. V dropped 2 bases and J dropped 2; count of bases not matched to a gene: 1. This CDR3 spans 14 amino acids. CDR1 NNHNN and CDR2 SYGAGS come from the germline V gene (reference sequence). CDR3 bases read: TGTGCCAGCGGTGAAGGACTGGGGGCCTAT. Translating it yields CASGEGLGAY. From start to end, the CDR3 is CASGEGLGAYEQYF.

This clone showed up just a few times. Gene names refer to mouse genes. The CDR3 goes on 4 residues after the read ends, and that part is filled in from the germline J gene. The rearrangement uses TRBV13-1 and TRBJ2-1; the match to TRBD1 covers 8 bases. The trim removed 5 bases at V and 6 bases at J, leaving 4 bases unmatched. The CDR3 has 13 residues. In germline, CDR1 is NSHNY, CDR2 SYGAGN. This CDR3 is CASRQGAVAEQFF. CDR3 bases read: TGTGCCAGCAGGCAGGGGGCCGTTGCT.

This clone was counted only a few times. The listed genes are named as in mouse. The CDR3 goes on 4 residues after the read ends, and that part is filled in from the germline J gene. Distinct nucleotide sequences in the sample also encode this CDR3. The chain joins TRBV1 to TRBJ1-1; 7 nucleotides agree with TRBD1. The CDR3 is 15 amino acids. V shed 2 bases, J shed 0 bases, and the junction held 3 bases outside the gene matches. Germline loops: CDR1 NSQYPW, CDR2 LRSPGD (reference sequence). CDR3 region: CTCSARQGANTEVFF. The CDR3 DNA, read in part, is TGCACCTGCAGTGCAAGACAGGGTGCAAACACA.

This clone was counted between two and nine times. All gene names here are mouse names. The read stops 4 residues short of the end of the CDR3; the missing end is completed from the germline J gene. V and J are TRBV17 and TRBJ2-2, with TRBD1 as a possible D gene (6 bases). Germline assignment: CDR1 MNHDT and CDR2 YYDKIL. The CDR3 is made up of 17 amino acids. V was clipped by 0 bases and J by 1 base, with 12 bases between them. Here the CDR3 reads CASSRDIGRGNTGQLYF. CDR3 bases read: TGTGCTAGCAGTAGAGATATAGGCAGGGGAAACACCGGG.

In regard to this clone: Genes here carry mouse names. The read halts 4 residues ahead of the CDR3 end, with the missing end drawn from the germline J gene. The rearrangement uses TRBV13-3 and TRBJ1-4; 7 positions match TRBD1. The V gene end was trimmed by 4 bases and the J gene end by 2 bases; junction bases not matched to a gene: 2. The CDR3 covers 14 residues. Germline CDR1 NNHDY, CDR2 SYVADS. CDR3: CASSPRGSNERLFF. The part of the CDR3 DNA that was read is TGTGCCAGCAGTCCCAGGGGGTCCAACGAA.

Only a few counts were recorded for this clone. At residue 12, TCRdb's protein is not the same as the translated DNA, so the protein here was read from the DNA. The germline and genes are mouse ones. The sequenced fragment ends 3 residues before the CDR3 boundary, so the rest is inferred from the germline J gene. The chain is built from TRBV13-3 and TRBJ1-3; D unclear. CDR1 and CDR2 from the germline V gene are NNHDY and SYVADS. V was trimmed by 1 base and J by 0 bases, leaving 8 bases between them. CDR3 length equals 15 residues. Partial CDR3 DNA: TGTGCCAGCAGTGATCCGACATATTCTGGAAATACG. Translating gives CASSDPTYSGNT. The whole CDR3 protein is CASSDPTYSGNTLYF. The full variable domain, its missing parts supplied by reference TRBV13-3 and TRBJ1-3, is EAAVTQSPRSKVAVTGGKVTLSCHQTNNHDYMYWYRQDTGHGLRLIHYSYVADSTEKGDIPDGYKASRPSQENFSLILELASLSQTAVYFCASSDPTYSGNTLYFGEGSRLIVV.

A note on this clone: All gene names here are mouse names. The read ends 4 residues early relative to the CDR3; the germline J gene fills the gap. The gene calls are TRBV15 and TRBJ1-2, with 9 bases identical to TRBD1. The CDR3 runs 12 residues. Germline values: CDR1 SGHND, CDR2 FRSKSL. The CDR3 loop reads CAPWDRDPDYTF. The sequenced CDR3 bases are TGTGCCCCGTGGGACAGGGACCCC.

This clone has more than one count but fewer than ten. The listed genes are named as in mouse. The part of the CDR3 DNA that was read is TGTGCCTGGAGCCAGGGGGACAGTCAAGAC. Translated: CAWSQGDSQD. The CDR3 as a whole reads CAWSQGDSQDTQYF. This chain links TRBV31 with TRBJ2-5; TRBD1 matches at 7 bases. The sequenced fragment ends 4 residues before the CDR3 boundary, so the rest is inferred from the germline J gene. The CDR3 is 14 amino acids. J was trimmed by 3 bases and V by 3 bases; bases with no gene match: 6. The germline gives CDR1 GKSSPN, CDR2 SITVG.

This clone was seen ten or more times. These gene names are mouse names. The observed sequence ends 4 residues before the CDR3 terminus, with the missing tail filled in from the germline J gene. The chain is built from TRBV1 and TRBJ2-7, with 8 nucleotides matching TRBD2. There are 11 residues in the CDR3. Trimming cost V 9 bases and J 3 bases; bases outside gene matches: 1. Germline CDR1 reads NSQYPW; CDR2 reads LRSPGD (reference sequence). CDR3 DNA (partial): TGCACCTGGGGGGGGCGCTAT. Its protein is CTWGGRY. The whole CDR3 reads CTWGGRYEQYF.

This clone appeared many times. Each gene name is a mouse one. The read ends 4 residues early relative to the CDR3; the germline J gene fills the gap. V is TRBV13-3 and J is TRBJ2-5; D possibly corresponds to TRBD1 (5 bases). Germline values: CDR1 NNHDY, CDR2 SYVADS. The CDR3 is 13 residues long. Incomplete CDR3 DNA: TGTGCCAGCAGTGACAGGGATGGGGAC. It codes for CASSDRDGD. Given in full, the CDR3 is CASSDRDGDTQYF. The variable domain in full, with the rest retrieved from reference TRBV13-3 and TRBJ2-5, is EAAVTQSPRSKVAVTGGKVTLSCHQTNNHDYMYWYRQDTGHGLRLIHYSYVADSTEKGDIPDGYKASRPSQENFSLILELASLSQTAVYFCASSDRDGDTQYFGPGTRLLVL.

This clone came up many times. Gene names denote mouse genes. The CDR3 end is not reached by the read, which stops 4 residues before it; the germline J gene fills it in. The chain links TRBV1 to TRBJ2-7; TRBD2 matches at 9 bases. V gave up 3 bases and J gave up 0 bases; unmatched junction bases: 0. CDR3 length equals 14 residues. In germline, CDR1 is NSQYPW, CDR2 LRSPGD (reference sequence). CDR3 protein: CTCSADWGSYEQYF. The DNA read from the CDR3 is TGCACCTGCAGTGCGGACTGGGGCTCCTAT.

In the case of this clone: The gene names here belong to mouse. The read ends 4 residues early relative to the CDR3; the germline J gene fills the gap. The V call is TRBV13-1, the J call TRBJ2-3, with TRBD2 matching 8 bases. V was pared by 0 bases and J by 2 bases, with 5 bases of the junction left unmatched. The germline V gene encodes CDR1 NSHNY and CDR2 SYGAGN. The CDR3 has 16 residues. The CDR3 sequence is CASSDGDWGDAETLYF. The part of the CDR3 DNA that was read is TGTGCCAGCAGTGATGGAGACTGGGGTGATGCAGAA.

About this clone: Each gene name is a mouse one. The CDR3 end is not reached by the read, which stops 4 residues before it; the germline J gene fills it in. V usage is TRBV13-3 and J usage is TRBJ2-5, with 9 bases lining up with TRBD2. In germline, CDR1 is NNHDY, CDR2 SYVADS. Losses at the gene ends were 0 bases for V and 0 bases for J; bases not matched to a gene: 2. The CDR3 consists of 16 residues. The part of the CDR3 DNA that was read is TGTGCCAGCAGTGATGGACTGGGGGTTAACCAAGAC. Translating gives CASSDGLGVNQD. Given in full, the CDR3 is CASSDGLGVNQDTQYF.